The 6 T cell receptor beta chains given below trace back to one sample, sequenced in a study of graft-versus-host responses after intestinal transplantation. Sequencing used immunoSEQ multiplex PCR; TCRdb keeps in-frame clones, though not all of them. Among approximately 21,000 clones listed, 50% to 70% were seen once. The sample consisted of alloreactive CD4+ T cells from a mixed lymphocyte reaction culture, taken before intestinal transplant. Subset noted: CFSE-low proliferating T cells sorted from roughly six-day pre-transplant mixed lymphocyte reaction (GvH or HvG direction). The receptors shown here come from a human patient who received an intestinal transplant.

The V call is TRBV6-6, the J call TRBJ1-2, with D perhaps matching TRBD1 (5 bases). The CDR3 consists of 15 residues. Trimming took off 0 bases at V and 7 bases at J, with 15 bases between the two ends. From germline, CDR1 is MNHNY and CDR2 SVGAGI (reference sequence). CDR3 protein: CASSYSYDRGAGYTF. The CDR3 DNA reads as TGTGCCAGCAGTTACTCTTACGACCGCGGGGCTGGCTACACCTTC.

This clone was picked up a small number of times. The CDR3 protein is CASSADRGLPYGYTF. The CDR3 region has the DNA TGTGCCAGCAGTGCCGACAGGGGGCTACCCTATGGCTACACCTTC. The chain recombines TRBV28 with TRBJ1-2; 10 bases fit TRBD1. The CDR3 spans 15 residues. Germline-derived CDR1 and CDR2 are MDHEN and SYDVKM. With 5 bases clipped from V and 4 bases from J, the junction kept 7 bases outside the gene matches.

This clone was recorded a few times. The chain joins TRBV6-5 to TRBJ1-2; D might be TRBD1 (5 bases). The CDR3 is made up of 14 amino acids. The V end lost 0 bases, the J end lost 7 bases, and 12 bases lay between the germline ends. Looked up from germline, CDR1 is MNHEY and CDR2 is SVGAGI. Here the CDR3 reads CASSYSGRRGGYTF. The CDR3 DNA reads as TGTGCCAGCAGTTACTCAGGCCGGAGGGGTGGCTACACCTTC.

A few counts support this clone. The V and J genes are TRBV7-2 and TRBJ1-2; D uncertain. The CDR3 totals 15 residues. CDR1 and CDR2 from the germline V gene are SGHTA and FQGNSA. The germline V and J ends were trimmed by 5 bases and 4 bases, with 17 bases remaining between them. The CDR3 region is CASSRTMTGSYGYTF. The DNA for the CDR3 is TGTGCCAGCAGCCGCACAATGACCGGGTCCTATGGCTACACCTTC.

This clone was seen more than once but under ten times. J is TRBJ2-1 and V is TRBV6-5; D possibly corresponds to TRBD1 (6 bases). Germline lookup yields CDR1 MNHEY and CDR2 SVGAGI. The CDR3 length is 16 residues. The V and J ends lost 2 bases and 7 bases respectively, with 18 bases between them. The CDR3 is CASSYAPGVFGNEQFF. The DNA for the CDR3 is TGTGCCAGCAGTTACGCACCAGGGGTGTTTGGGAATGAGCAGTTCTTC.

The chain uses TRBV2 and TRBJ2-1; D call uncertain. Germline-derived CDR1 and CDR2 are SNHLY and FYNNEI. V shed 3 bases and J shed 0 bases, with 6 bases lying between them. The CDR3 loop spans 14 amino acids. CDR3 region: CASSDFLSYNEQFF. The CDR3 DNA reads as TGTGCCAGCAGTGACTTCCTCTCCTACAATGAGCAGTTCTTC.